These 6 T cell receptor beta chains share one sample of origin, sequenced in a study of T cell changes during pregnancy in multiple sclerosis. Measured with immunoSEQ multiplex PCR; TCRdb has only the in-frame clones, and not every one. Seen here are around 63,000 clones, 91% observed once, and the top ten hold approximately 1.5%. The sample consisted of peripheral blood, taken after pregnancy. The receptor set was obtained from a female donor in good health, enrolled as a control in a pregnancy study.

The V gene is TRBV10-3, the J gene TRBJ1-1, with 8 bases lining up with TRBD1. With V trimmed by 2 bases and J by 1 base, 6 bases remained unmatched. This CDR3 has 16 amino acids. Germline values: CDR1 ENHRY, CDR2 SYGVKD. CDR3 nucleotide sequence: TGTGCCATCAGTGAGCCACCCGGACAGGGGAACACTGAAGCTTTCTTT. Its protein product is CAISEPPGQGNTEAFF.

This clone was counted a single time. The V and J genes are TRBV11-2 and TRBJ1-2; 10 bases align to TRBD1. V dropped 1 base and J dropped 5; count of bases not matched to a gene: 1. Looked up from germline, CDR1 is SGHAT and CDR2 is FQNNGV. The CDR3 has 14 amino acids. CDR3: CASSLGTGGYGYTF. The DNA of the CDR3 is TGTGCCAGCAGCTTAGGGACAGGGGGGTATGGCTACACCTTC.

The chain combines TRBV13 with TRBJ1-2; D is uncertain. Trimming removed 3 bases from V and 6 bases from J, with 11 bases in between. The CDR3 has 13 amino acids. The germline V gene has CDR1 PRHDT and CDR2 FYEKMQ (reference sequence). CDR3 in amino acids: CASSFTGMDGYTF. The CDR3 region has the DNA TGTGCCAGCAGCTTTACGGGTATGGATGGCTACACCTTC.

This chain uses TRBV7-6 with TRBJ2-5; possibly TRBD1 for D (6 bases). V was clipped by 4 bases and J by 1 base, with 10 bases between them. The CDR3 length is 14 residues. CDR1 and CDR2 from the germline V gene are SGHVS and FNYEAQ. The DNA for the CDR3 is TGTGCCAGCAGCTCAACAGGGTCCCAAGAGACCCAGTACTTC. Amino acid sequence: CASSSTGSQETQYF.

Details on this clone: The DNA is left out, because the CDR3 cannot be placed on it with certainty; the CDR3 is given as TCRdb lists it. The J gene is TRBJ2-7, the V gene TRBV6-1; the table's D call, TRBD2, has no DNA check behind it. The CDR3 is 14 residues long, counting both termini. Germline V gene sequence: CDR1 MNHNS, CDR2 SASEGT. The CDR3 sequence: CASCSAGGAYEQYF.

The chain couples TRBV12-2 to TRBJ1-3; the listed D gene, TRBD1, was not tested against the DNA. TRBV12-2 is an annotated pseudogene. CDR3 length: 17 residues. CDR3 bases: TGTGCAAGTCGCTTAGGTAGGGACAGTAAATCTGGAAACACCATATATTTT. Its translation: CASRLGRDSKSGNTIYF.